Listed here is a single T cell receptor beta chain. This record comes from a study of T cell responses to AZD1222 COVID-19 vaccine. The table came from immunoSEQ multiplex PCR; TCRdb's copy has only in-frame clones and leaves some out. The sample has around 200,000 clones, around 90% seen once. With 8 bases removed from V and 10 bases from J, the gap between germline ends came to 16 bases. CDR1 and CDR2 (germline): SQVTM, ANQGSEA. The CDR3 loop spans 11 amino acids. This receptor was taken from an adult who received the AZD1222 COVID-19 vaccine. This specimen was peripheral blood, taken 28 days after the second AZD1222 dose. V is TRBV29-1 and J is TRBJ2-3; a weak D match, TRBD1 (6 bases). DNA of the CDR3: TGCAGCTCAGACCGGACAGAGGCGCAGTATTTT. Translating it yields CSSDRTEAQYF.